Each of the 25 T cell receptor beta chains below was sequenced from the same sample in a study of blood T cell repertoires in COVID-19. Method: immunoSEQ multiplex PCR; TCRdb's copy keeps in-frame clones and lacks some. This sample has about 140,000 clones, with 70% to 90% found just once. Sample: peripheral blood. Receptors originate from a man aged 65 to 85 with acute or convalescent COVID-19.

The rearrangement links TRBV20-1 to TRBJ2-1, with 9 bases fitting TRBD1. Germline trimming cut 5 bases from V and 16 bases from J; bases unmatched to any gene: 9. There are 11 residues in the CDR3. CDR1 is DFQATT and CDR2 is SNEGSKA in the germline V gene (reference sequence). The CDR3 region is CSADRDRDIFF. CDR3 in DNA: TGCAGTGCTGACCGGGACAGGGACATCTTCTTC.

The chain has TRBV12-5 and TRBJ1-5; 7 positions agree with TRBD1. Looked up from germline, CDR1 is LGHNT and CDR2 is FRNRAP. CDR3 length equals 17 residues. V dropped 2 bases and J dropped 6; count of bases not matched to a gene: 13. DNA of the CDR3: TGTGCTAGTGGTTTGATCGTTTTGACAGGGCATCTTCAGCCCCAGCATTTT. It translates to CASGLIVLTGHLQPQHF. The entire variable domain, with the rest obtained from reference TRBV12-5 and TRBJ1-5, is as follows: DARVTQTPRHKVTEMGQEVTMRCQPILGHNTVFWYRQTMMQGLELLAYFRNRAPLDDSGMPKDRFSAEMPDATLATLKIQPSEPRDSAVYFCASGLIVLTGHLQPQHFGDGTRLSIL.

The V call is TRBV5-6, the J call TRBJ2-1; 7 positions match TRBD2. The CDR3 has 14 amino acids. CDR1 SGHDT and CDR2 YYEEEE come from the germline V gene. V lost 2 bases and J lost 7; bases outside the gene matches: 6. The CDR3 here is CASSFGTRENEQFF. The CDR3, as DNA: TGTGCCAGCAGCTTTGGGACGCGGGAGAATGAGCAGTTCTTC.

The rearrangement links TRBV28 to TRBJ2-3; TRBD2 matches 16 bases. CDR1 and CDR2 from the germline V gene are MDHEN and SYDVKM. V shed 10 bases, J shed 5 bases, and the junction held 12 bases outside the gene matches. CDR3 length equals 17 residues. The DNA of the CDR3 is TGTGCCAACTCTAAAGGGACTAGCGGGAGGGCAGGAGATACGCAGTATTTT. It translates to CANSKGTSGRAGDTQYF.

This clone was counted a few times. The genes are TRBV7-2 and TRBJ2-7; 12 nucleotides align to TRBD2. Germline loops: CDR1 SGHTA, CDR2 FQGNSA. With V trimmed by 4 bases and J by 5 bases, 3 bases remained unmatched. The CDR3 is 14 residues long. The CDR3 coding sequence is TGTGCCAGCAGCTCTAGCGGGAGGGGCCACGAGCAGTACTTC. Translating gives CASSSSGRGHEQYF.

The chain carries TRBV5-4 and TRBJ2-5; perhaps TRBD1 as D (6 bases). CDR3 size: 13 residues. The germline gives CDR1 SGHNT, CDR2 YYREEE (reference sequence). Trimming pared 2 bases from V and 3 bases from J, leaving 8 bases between. The CDR3, as DNA: TGTGCCAGCAGCTTAAACAGGGAAGAGACCCAGTACTTC. Its protein is CASSLNREETQYF.

The chain carries TRBV19 and TRBJ1-1, with 10 bases identical to TRBD1. The trim removed 5 bases at V and 10 bases at J, leaving 13 bases unmatched. The CDR3 extends over 15 amino acids. CDR1 and CDR2 from the germline V gene are LNHDA and SQIVND (reference sequence). The CDR3 sequence is CASSEPGQGRRGAFF. The DNA of the CDR3 is TGTGCCAGTAGTGAACCGGGACAGGGGCGACGGGGAGCTTTCTTT.

This chain joins TRBV5-6 and TRBJ2-7, with a weak D call TRBD2 (5 bases). Germline V gene sequence: CDR1 SGHDT, CDR2 YYEEEE. Trimming removed 6 bases from V and 4 bases from J, with 17 bases in between. There are 14 residues in the CDR3. The CDR3 region has the DNA TGTGCCAGCACCACCCGGGGTATTGGGTACGAGCAGTACTTC. This codes for CASTTRGIGYEQYF. Variable domain in full (rest from reference TRBV5-6 and TRBJ2-7): DAGVTQSPTHLIKTRGQQVTLRCSPKSGHDTVSWYQQALGQGPQFIFQYYEEEERQRGNFPDRFSGHQFPNYSSELNVNALLLGDSALYLCASTTRGIGYEQYFGPGTRLTVT.

The CDR3 nucleotides read TGTGCCAGCGGTCAGCGGGGGGGCAAAAACATTCAGTACTTC. It yields the protein CASGQRGGKNIQYF. The V and J genes are TRBV11-2 and TRBJ2-4; 10 nucleotides line up with TRBD2. Germline V CDR1 and CDR2: SGHAT, FQNNGV. After removal of 8 bases from V and 3 bases from J, the junction contained 4 bases not matched to a gene. The CDR3 spans 14 residues.

The V gene is TRBV6-5, the J gene TRBJ1-5; 7 bases match TRBD1. CDR1 and CDR2 from the germline V gene are MNHEY and SVGAGI. This CDR3 contains 15 residues. J was trimmed by 7 bases and V by 6 bases; bases with no gene match: 12. CDR3 sequence: CASSATGTVGQPQHF. The CDR3 bases are TGTGCCAGCAGCGCGACAGGGACAGTTGGGCAGCCCCAGCATTTT.

The chain links TRBV3-1 (or the pseudogene TRBV3-2) to TRBJ1-5; weak D call: TRBD1 (5 bases). CDR1 LGHDT and CDR2 YNNKEL come from the germline V gene (reference sequence). This CDR3 is 14 amino acids long. The V end was cut by 0 bases, the J end by 7 bases, with 10 bases between. CDR3 in amino acids: CASSQDTGSQPQHF. CDR3 DNA: TGTGCCAGCAGCCAAGATACAGGTAGCCAGCCCCAGCATTTT.

This chain connects TRBV7-3 to TRBJ1-2; 10 bases match TRBD1. This CDR3 has 16 residues. Germline CDR1 SGHTA, CDR2 FQGTGA. The V segment lost 5 bases and the J segment 3 bases; nucleotides outside the gene matches: 9. CDR3 region: CASSPTGTGVDYGYTF. CDR3 in DNA: TGTGCCAGCAGCCCGACCGGGACAGGGGTTGACTATGGCTACACCTTC.

The chain recombines TRBV6-5 with TRBJ2-5, with 7 nucleotides matching TRBD1. Germline-derived CDR1 and CDR2 are MNHEY and SVGAGI. The CDR3 length is 15 residues. V was clipped by 5 bases and J by 0 bases; unmatched bases: 6. The CDR3 nucleotides are TGTGCCAGCAGTACATTACAGGGGTACCAAGAGACCCAGTACTTC. Protein sequence: CASSTLQGYQETQYF.

The genes are TRBV11-2 and TRBJ1-1; TRBD1 matches 7 bases. J lost 1 base, V lost 6 bases, and 5 bases had no gene match. From germline, CDR1 is SGHAT and CDR2 FQNNGV. The CDR3 loop spans 14 amino acids. Here the CDR3 reads CASSRQGSNTEAFF. In nucleotides, the CDR3 is TGTGCCAGCAGTCGACAGGGATCGAACACTGAAGCTTTCTTT.

This chain links TRBV24-1 with TRBJ2-1, with TRBD2 matching over 9 bases. J was trimmed by 5 bases and V by 6 bases; bases with no gene match: 10. CDR1 KGHDR and CDR2 SFDVKD come from the germline V gene. This CDR3 region has 16 residues. CDR3 coding DNA: TGTGCCACCAGTTGGGCGGGAGGGCCAGGGAACAATGAGCAGTTCTTC. It encodes CATSWAGGPGNNEQFF.

V usage is TRBV6-5 and J usage is TRBJ2-1, with 7 nucleotides matching TRBD1. Germline lookup yields CDR1 MNHEY and CDR2 SVGAGI. The CDR3 totals 15 residues. After removal of 7 bases from V and 2 bases from J, the junction contained 8 bases not matched to a gene. The CDR3 loop reads CASTEGARTYNEQFF. The CDR3 DNA follows: TGTGCCAGCACCGAGGGGGCCCGGACCTACAATGAGCAGTTCTTC.

CDR3 sequence reads: CASRHTGSPNEKLFF. CDR3 nucleotide sequence: TGTGCCAGCAGGCATACAGGGTCTCCTAATGAAAAACTGTTTTTT. This sequence joins TRBV28 and TRBJ1-4; TRBD1 is a possible D gene (6 bases). V was shortened by 6 bases and J by 3 bases, with 14 bases between the two germline ends. CDR1 is MDHEN and CDR2 is SYDVKM in the germline V gene. This CDR3 is 15 amino acids long.

V and J are TRBV7-2 and TRBJ2-7; D is perhaps TRBD2 (6 bases). V lost 5 bases and J lost 2, with 16 bases in between. CDR1 is SGHTA and CDR2 is FQGNSA in the germline V gene. This CDR3 has 15 residues. This CDR3 is CASSIAASETYEQYF. The CDR3 nucleotides read TGTGCCAGCAGCATTGCAGCTAGCGAGACCTACGAGCAGTACTTC.

The V call is TRBV27, the J call TRBJ1-5, with D unresolved. CDR1 MNHEY and CDR2 SMNVEV come from the germline V gene (reference sequence). This CDR3 has 13 amino acids. Trimming removed 3 bases from V and 8 bases from J, with 11 bases in between. The CDR3: CASSFGPREPQHF. The CDR3 DNA reads as TGTGCCAGCAGTTTCGGGCCGCGGGAGCCCCAGCATTTT.

The genes are TRBV20-1 and TRBJ1-2; D unresolved. The CDR3 covers 11 residues. The V end was cut by 4 bases, the J end by 5 bases, with 8 bases between. From germline, CDR1 is DFQATT and CDR2 SNEGSKA (reference sequence). CDR3 in DNA: TGCAGTGCTATCCACTCTTATGGCTACACCTTC. This encodes CSAIHSYGYTF.

V usage is TRBV3-1 (or the pseudogene TRBV3-2) and J usage is TRBJ2-2; D call uncertain. The CDR3 is 15 residues long. Trimming removed 4 bases from V and 4 bases from J, with 13 bases in between. Germline loops: CDR1 LGHDT, CDR2 YNNKEL (reference sequence). DNA of the CDR3: TGTGCCAGCAGCCCTGTCCTCCCGGGCACCGGGGAGCTGTTTTTT. This gives the protein CASSPVLPGTGELFF.

The V gene is TRBV12-3 or TRBV12-4, the J gene TRBJ2-7, with D perhaps TRBD1 (5 bases). Trimming removed 1 base from V and 3 bases from J, with 7 bases in between. The CDR3 extends over 13 amino acids. The CDR3 protein is CASSLEQVYEQYF. CDR3 nucleotides: TGTGCCAGCAGTTTAGAACAGGTCTACGAGCAGTACTTC.

The chain recombines TRBV3-1 (or the pseudogene TRBV3-2) with TRBJ2-5, with TRBD2 identical over 8 bases. Trimming took 1 base from V and 6 from J; bases not matched to a gene: 10. The CDR3 sequence is 16 residues long. Germline lookup yields CDR1 LGHDT and CDR2 YNNKEL (reference sequence). The DNA of the CDR3 is TGTGCCAGCAGCCAAGGGGATCGGGAGGGCCGGAAGACCCAGTACTTC. Translation: CASSQGDREGRKTQYF.

The V and J genes are TRBV6-1 and TRBJ1-2, with a tentative D call TRBD1 (6 bases). The CDR3 covers 15 residues. Trimming pared 3 bases from V and 4 bases from J, leaving 15 bases between. Germline CDR1 MNHNS, CDR2 SASEGT. The DNA for the CDR3 is TGTGCCAGCAGTGATCCGAGAGGACAGTTCTATGGCTACACCTTC. Residues: CASSDPRGQFYGYTF.

The chain uses TRBV6-5 and TRBJ1-1, with a weak D call TRBD1 (5 bases). The germline gives CDR1 MNHEY, CDR2 SVGAGI. V shed 6 bases and J shed 1 base, with 9 bases lying between them. The CDR3 contains 13 residues. DNA of the CDR3: TGTGCCAGCAGCTTGACAGCGAACACTGAAGCTTTCTTT. It codes for CASSLTANTEAFF.